This is a list of T cell receptor beta chains from one sample in a study of blood T cells in healthy people across ages. TCRdb re-derived calls from the 5' RACE reads in MiXCR, one entry per CDR3 protein. This table has over 1.5 million distinct CDR3 sequences, around half appearing once. Input material: blood. These receptors originate from a woman aged 40 to 55 in good health. CDR3s include the opening cysteine and the closing phenylalanine or tryptophan. The D gene is left open where the match is weak. Part of the rows lack a size; the others show once, few, many or a class for expanded clones.

clone_size | j_call | d_call | v_call | cdr3_nt | cdr3_aa
few | TRBJ2-3 | NA | TRBV27 | TGTGCCAGCAGTTTTAGATCGGGCACAGATACGCAGTATTTT | CASSFRSGTDTQYF
few | TRBJ2-5 | TRBD2 | TRBV6-6 | TGTGCCAGCAGTTTATTCCGAGCGGGGGGGCAAGAGACCCAGTACTTC | CASSLFRAGGQETQYF
NA | TRBJ2-5 | TRBD1 | TRBV29-1 | TGCAGCGCCCGGACAGGGACAGAGACCCAGTACTTC | CSARTGTETQYF
few | TRBJ2-1 | NA | TRBV12-5 | TGTGCTAGTGGTTTGGTAGGCGGGGAGATGGTAAATGAGCAGTTCTTC | CASGLVGGEMVNEQFF
NA | TRBJ1-1 | NA | TRBV20-1 | TGCAGTGCTAGATGGGGGGACACTGAAGCTTTCTTT | CSARWGDTEAFF
few | TRBJ2-5 | NA | TRBV29-1 | TGCAGCGTTGAAGATCCTAGTGGGTTGAGTGGTATGGAGACCCAGTACTTC | CSVEDPSGLSGMETQYF
NA | TRBJ2-2 | TRBD1 | TRBV6-4 | TGTGCCAGCAAAGAGACAGGGGACACCGGGGAGCTGTTTTTT | CASKETGDTGELFF
NA | TRBJ2-1 | TRBD2 | TRBV13 | TGTGCCAGCAGCTTTGGGACTAGCGGGGGAATTGAGCAGTTCTTC | CASSFGTSGGIEQFF
NA | TRBJ2-1 | TRBD2 | TRBV13 | TGTGCCAGCAAAGCGGGGGACCTCGAGCAGTTCTTC | CASKAGDLEQFF
once | TRBJ2-1 | TRBD2 | TRBV9 | TGTGCCAGCAGCACGAAAGCGGGAACCTCCTACAATGAGCAGTTCTTC | CASSTKAGTSYNEQFF
NA | TRBJ2-1 | TRBD1 | TRBV20-1 | TGCAGTGTTAGAACCGGGACAGGGCTCGCGGAGCAGTTCTTC | CSVRTGTGLAEQFF
NA | TRBJ1-6 | NA | TRBV10-3 | TGTGCCATCAGTGAGTCGGACAGCAATAATTCACCCCTCCACTTT | CAISESDSNNSPLHF
NA | TRBJ2-5 | TRBD2 | TRBV7-2 | TGTGCCAGCAGCAAGGCTAGCGGGGGAACCAATGAGCAGTACTTC | CASSKASGGTNEQYF
NA | TRBJ2-3 | NA | TRBV20-1 | TGCAGTGCTACACAGGGTACTAGCACAGATACGCAGTATTTT | CSATQGTSTDTQYF
few | TRBJ2-3 | TRBD2 | TRBV20-1 | TGCAGTGCTAGAGATAGAGGCGGAACGGGGGGGCCACCAGATACGCAGTATTTT | CSARDRGGTGGPPDTQYF